What follows are 21 T cell receptor beta chains derived from one specimen sequenced in a study of Ad26.COV2.S vaccination and SARS-CoV-2 variants. The repertoire was sequenced with immunoSEQ multiplex PCR; TCRdb's copy has only in-frame clones and lacks some. This sample has roughly 390,000 clones, with about 85% found just once. Sample treatment: around 19 received Ad26.COV2.S at low or high dose, single or two shots; 5 received placebo; per-sample allocation not given. Sample collection was performed on day 63 after the first vaccine or placebo injection. Specimen: peripheral blood, collected in a trial of Ad26.COV2.S vaccine versus placebo. The receptors stem from a person aged 18 to 65 who received the Ad26.COV2.S COVID-19 vaccine or a placebo.

V is TRBV4-1 and J is TRBJ1-4; D possibly corresponds to TRBD1 (5 bases). This CDR3 has 17 residues. Germline assignment: CDR1 MGHRA and CDR2 YSYEKL. The V and J ends lost 0 bases and 6 bases respectively, with 17 bases between them. CDR3 loop: CASSQEWSAEGYEKLFF. As DNA, the CDR3 is TGCGCCAGCAGCCAAGAATGGTCGGCTGAGGGGTATGAAAAACTGTTTTTT.

V and J are TRBV18 and TRBJ2-5, with 10 bases fitting TRBD1. Germline assignment: CDR1 KGHSH and CDR2 LQKENI. This CDR3 comprises 14 residues. The trim removed 6 bases at V and 4 bases at J, leaving 5 bases unmatched. The CDR3 DNA sequence: TGTGCCAGCTCCCCGGGACAGGGGATAGAGACCCAGTACTTC. It yields the protein CASSPGQGIETQYF.

The J gene is TRBJ1-1, the V gene TRBV11-2, with unresolved D. Trimming stripped 1 base from V and 1 base from J, with 4 bases between. CDR1 SGHAT and CDR2 FQNNGV come from the germline V gene. The CDR3 runs 13 residues. The CDR3 DNA follows: TGTGCCAGCAGCTTAGCACCGAACACTGAAGCTTTCTTT. Translated, it gives CASSLAPNTEAFF.

This chain links TRBV2 with TRBJ2-2; 8 nucleotides match TRBD2. CDR3 length equals 17 residues. CDR1 is SNHLY, CDR2 FYNNEI, per germline. Trimming cost V 2 bases and J 4 bases; bases outside gene matches: 9. The CDR3 DNA reads TGTGCCAGCAGTGAACGACTAGCGAGCCGACTCACCGGGGAGCTGTTTTTT. Translating it yields CASSERLASRLTGELFF.

The genes are TRBV3-1 (or the pseudogene TRBV3-2) and TRBJ1-5, with 8 bases matching TRBD1. The CDR3 is 15 residues long. Germline assignment: CDR1 LGHDT and CDR2 YNNKEL (reference sequence). V shed 1 base and J 4 bases; nucleotides not matched to a gene: 3. This CDR3 reads CASSQAQGANQPQHF. DNA of the CDR3: TGTGCCAGCAGCCAAGCCCAGGGGGCGAATCAGCCCCAGCATTTT.

This chain connects TRBV2 to TRBJ1-4; 7 positions agree with TRBD1. Per germline, CDR1 SNHLY and CDR2 FYNNEI. The trim removed 5 bases at V and 5 bases at J, leaving 8 bases unmatched. This CDR3 is 15 amino acids long. The CDR3 nucleotides read TGTGCCAGCAGTCCAAGACAGGGAGGGAATGAAAAACTGTTTTTT. It specifies CASSPRQGGNEKLFF.

In this sample, this clone turned up once. The V call is TRBV5-4, the J call TRBJ2-3; the D gene is possibly TRBD2 (6 bases). CDR3 length: 12 amino acids. V lost 4 bases, J lost 11 bases, and 14 bases lay in between. Germline CDR1 and CDR2: SGHNT and YYREEE (reference sequence). The CDR3 loop reads CASSVGSGEQYF. For the CDR3, the DNA is TGTGCCAGCAGCGTCGGGTCGGGGGAGCAGTATTTT.

A single count supports this clone. This sequence joins TRBV5-3 and TRBJ1-6; 7 bases map to TRBD1. TRBV5-3 is annotated as an ORF whose role is uncertain. The CDR3 loop spans 17 amino acids. V was pared by 3 bases and J by 2 bases, with 8 bases of the junction left unmatched. Here the CDR3 reads CARSSPRQGPYNSPLHF. CDR3 nucleotides: TGTGCCAGAAGCTCGCCCCGACAGGGCCCCTATAATTCACCCCTCCACTTT.

The chain is built from TRBV4-3 and TRBJ1-2; no reliable D call. The CDR3 is made up of 15 amino acids. Between the trimmed V and J ends, which lost 3 bases and 3 bases, there was a span of 14 bases. Germline V gene lookup returns CDR1 LGHNA and CDR2 YSLEER. The CDR3 here is CASSHSGGIDYGYTF. DNA of the CDR3: TGCGCCAGCAGCCATTCAGGTGGCATCGACTATGGCTACACCTTC.

This sequence joins TRBV10-3 and TRBJ1-1; 10 bases are shared with TRBD1. This CDR3 has 14 amino acids. Germline CDR1 reads ENHRY; CDR2 reads SYGVKD. J gave up 3 bases and V 6 bases, and 4 bases lay outside the gene matches. CDR3 bases: TGTGCCATCAGACCGGACAGGGGGGACACTGAAGCTTTCTTT. This sequence encodes CAIRPDRGDTEAFF.

The chain is built from TRBV6-5 and TRBJ2-1; the match to TRBD1 covers 7 bases. CDR3 length equals 15 residues. Per germline, CDR1 MNHEY and CDR2 SVGAGI. J was trimmed by 2 bases and V by 2 bases; bases with no gene match: 3. CDR3 DNA: TGTGCCAGCAGTTACGGAGACAGGGCCTACAATGAGCAGTTCTTC. Amino acids: CASSYGDRAYNEQFF.

The chain joins TRBV2 to TRBJ2-7, with D uncertain. The CDR3 is 14 residues long. V lost 7 bases and J lost 4, with 17 bases in between. CDR1 is SNHLY, CDR2 FYNNEI, per germline. In nucleotides, the CDR3 is TGTGCCAGCACCAGCCCCGGTCGCAAGTACGAGCAGTACTTC. Its translation is CASTSPGRKYEQYF.

The chain uses TRBV18 and TRBJ1-3, with D possibly TRBD1 on 6 matching bases. Germline lookup yields CDR1 KGHSH and CDR2 LQKENI. The CDR3 loop spans 15 amino acids. Trimming took 3 bases from V and 0 from J, leaving 9 bases between them. The CDR3, as DNA: TGTGCCAGCTCACCGGACAGCCTCTCTGGAAACACCATATATTTT. Protein product: CASSPDSLSGNTIYF.

This clone was seen repeatedly, ten times or more. The rearrangement links TRBV29-1 to TRBJ1-1, with TRBD1 as a possible D gene (5 bases). CDR3 size: 10 residues. Germline V lookup: CDR1 SQVTM, CDR2 ANQGSEA. V was shortened by 6 bases and J by 7 bases, with 9 bases between the two germline ends. CDR3 residues: CSVGGNEAFF. DNA of the CDR3: TGCAGCGTCGGGGGGAATGAAGCTTTCTTT.

This chain uses TRBV25-1 with TRBJ1-2; 12 nucleotides line up with TRBD1. CDR3 length equals 15 residues. V lost 3 bases to trimming and J lost 6 bases; unmatched junction nucleotides: 5. CDR1 is MGHDK and CDR2 is SYGVNS in the germline V gene. The CDR3 region is CASSEGQGAPNGYTF. The CDR3 DNA reads as TGTGCCAGCAGTGAGGGACAGGGGGCTCCAAATGGCTACACCTTC.

V usage is TRBV5-4 and J usage is TRBJ1-2, with TRBD1 matching over 9 bases. The CDR3 runs 13 residues. The V and J ends lost 4 bases and 4 bases, in that order; junction bases with no gene match: 2. Germline-derived CDR1 and CDR2 are SGHNT and YYREEE (reference sequence). CDR3 sequence: CASSRTGVYGYTF. CDR3 nucleotide sequence: TGTGCCAGCAGCCGGACAGGGGTCTATGGCTACACCTTC.

The chain employs TRBV7-8 and TRBJ2-2, with 7 bases that match TRBD1. The CDR3 spans 15 residues. The junction had 7 bases not matched to a gene; V was cut back by 5 bases and J by 4 bases. Germline V lookup: CDR1 SGHVS, CDR2 FQNEAQ. CDR3 sequence reads: CASSPDRVVTGELFF. CDR3 DNA sequence: TGTGCCAGCAGCCCAGACAGGGTCGTCACCGGGGAGCTGTTTTTT.

J is TRBJ2-7 and V is TRBV7-9; possible D gene TRBD2, 6 bases. CDR3 length equals 16 residues. Per germline, CDR1 SEHNR and CDR2 FQNEAQ (reference sequence). Between the trimmed V and J ends, which lost 5 bases and 6 bases, there was a span of 23 bases. This chain's CDR3 is CASSDQAGLSAGEQYF. In nucleotides, the CDR3 is TGTGCCAGCAGCGACCAGGCGGGGTTATCGGCCGGCGAGCAGTACTTC.

This sequence joins TRBV7-2 and TRBJ1-3, with D maybe TRBD1 (5 bases). The V gene lost 6 bases and the J gene lost 10 bases, with 13 bases spanning the gap. The length of the CDR3 is 12 residues. Germline V CDR1 and CDR2: SGHTA, FQGNSA. CDR3 sequence reads: CASSPGGSTIYF. The CDR3 DNA reads as TGTGCCAGCAGTCCCGGGGGTTCGACCATATATTTT.

V is TRBV12-5 and J is TRBJ1-1; TRBD1 matches 8 bases. V was pared by 0 bases and J by 1 base, with 4 bases of the junction left unmatched. The CDR3 loop spans 16 amino acids. Germline V gene lookup returns CDR1 LGHNT and CDR2 FRNRAP. The CDR3 loop is CASGLVRGTGNTEAFF. The DNA of the CDR3 is TGTGCTAGTGGTTTGGTACGAGGGACAGGGAACACTGAAGCTTTCTTT.

This chain connects TRBV7-9 to TRBJ1-1, with TRBD1 as a possible D gene (6 bases). The CDR3 totals 18 residues. CDR1 and CDR2 from the germline V gene are SEHNR and FQNEAQ (reference sequence). V was clipped by 2 bases and J by 1 base, with 20 bases between them. The DNA of the CDR3 is TGTGCCAGCAGCTTACCCCCTCTTGGGGGGCGAGAGAACACTGAAGCTTTCTTT. As protein: CASSLPPLGGRENTEAFF.